This is a list of T cell receptor beta chains from one sample in a study of blood T cell repertoires in COVID-19. The method was immunoSEQ multiplex PCR; TCRdb's version includes in-frame clones alone and lacks a portion of them. The data contain 150,000 or so clones, around 87% of them singletons. The specimen sequenced was PBMCs or T cells enriched from blood (not recorded which). The receptors come from a middle-aged woman who had been exposed to COVID-19. The CDR3 runs from the conserved cysteine through the conserved F or W. A D gene is named only where the DNA matches it firmly. Some rows have no size entry. The others give once, few or many, or a class for an expanded clone.

v_call	d_call	j_call	clone_size	cdr3_nt	cdr3_aa
TRBV23-1	TRBD1	TRBJ1-5	NA	TGCGCCAGCAGTCTAAGAACCGGGACAGGGCCCTTTAAACCTAGCAATCAGCCCCAGCATTTT	CASSLRTGTGPFKPSNQPQHF
TRBV6-6	NA	TRBJ2-7	NA	TGTGCCACCTTAGGACAGTTTTACGAGCAGTACTTC	CATLGQFYEQYF
TRBV19	TRBD2	TRBJ2-1	NA	TGTGCCAGTAGTCCTTTAGCGGGGAACTCCTACAATGAGCAGTTCTTC	CASSPLAGNSYNEQFF
TRBV6-6	NA	TRBJ2-7	NA	TGTGCCAGCAGTTCCGTACAGTCCCAGGGGTACTTC	CASSSVQSQGYF
TRBV5-5	TRBD2	TRBJ2-5	NA	TGTGCCAGCAGCCCAAGACTAGCGGAGGAAGAGACCCAGTACTTC	CASSPRLAEEETQYF
TRBV5-3	TRBD1	TRBJ1-1	once	TGTGCCAGCCCGACAGGGGGCGCATTAGCTGAAGCTTTCTTT	CASPTGGALAEAFF
TRBV9	NA	TRBJ1-2	NA	TGTGCCAGCAGCCAGGGACACCGCGGGGGCTACACCTTC	CASSQGHRGGYTF
TRBV9	NA	TRBJ2-3	NA	TGTGCCAGCAGCGTACAGGTTGCAGATACGCAGTATTTT	CASSVQVADTQYF
TRBV7-8	NA	TRBJ2-2	NA	TGTGCCAGCAGCTTAGTCAGGGTCCCGTCTCCCACCGGGGAGCTGTTTTTT	CASSLVRVPSPTGELFF
TRBV18	TRBD1	TRBJ1-2	NA	TGTGCCAGCTCACGACGGGCGGGACAGGGAGCAACTAACTATGGCTACACCTTC	CASSRRAGQGATNYGYTF
TRBV6-5	TRBD2	TRBJ2-2	NA	TGTGCCAGCAGTTGGGGGGGCGGGGAGCTGTTTTTT	CASSWGGGELFF
TRBV19	TRBD1	TRBJ1-5	NA	TGTGCCAGTAGTACCCGGGACAGGGATAATCAGCCCCAGCATTTT	CASSTRDRDNQPQHF
TRBV3-1/TRBV3-2	TRBD1	TRBJ2-3	medium-sized	TGTGCCAGCAGCCAAGGTTTTGGCGGGACAGGGGGACCCACAGATACGCAGTATTTT	CASSQGFGGTGGPTDTQYF
TRBV19	NA	TRBJ2-7	NA	TGTGCCAGAAGTTGCCCGAGCTCCTACGAGCAGTACTTC	CARSCPSSYEQYF
TRBV7-2	TRBD2	TRBJ2-5	NA	TGTGCCAGCAGCTTAGTCTCGCGGGGGCAAGAGACCCAGTACTTC	CASSLVSRGQETQYF
TRBV6-5	TRBD1	TRBJ2-7	NA	TGTGCCAGCAGTTTGGGCCCCGACAGGGGCTACGAGCAGTACTTC	CASSLGPDRGYEQYF
TRBV4-1	TRBD1	TRBJ2-7	once	TGCGCCAGCAGCCGCACAGGGGTATTGAGGTCAAGTGAAGAGCAGTACTTC	CASSRTGVLRSSEEQYF
TRBV7-6	NA	TRBJ1-3	few	TGTGCCAGCAGCTTAGTCACGTCGGGTCCTGGAAACACCATATATTTT	CASSLVTSGPGNTIYF
TRBV6-2/TRBV6-3	TRBD1	TRBJ2-7	NA	TGTGCCAGCAGTTCGCCGGGACAGGGATCCGAGCAGTACTTC	CASSSPGQGSEQYF
TRBV28	TRBD1	TRBJ1-1	NA	TGTGCCAGCAGTTCCACCGGGACAGGGGGAATGGAAGCTTTCTTT	CASSSTGTGGMEAFF
TRBV18	TRBD2	TRBJ2-1	NA	TGTGCCAGCTCACCAGCTCTAGCGGGAGTTGATGAGCAGTTCTTC	CASSPALAGVDEQFF
TRBV5-1	NA	TRBJ2-5	NA	TGCGCCAGCACCCCGCTGCAGTACCAAGAGACCCAGTACTTC	CASTPLQYQETQYF
TRBV5-4	NA	TRBJ1-1	NA	TGTGCCAGCAGTCCACGGTCAGGGGTGGAGACTGAAGCTTTCTTT	CASSPRSGVETEAFF
TRBV5-6	TRBD1	TRBJ1-2	NA	TGTGCCAGCAGCTCAGGGGGTGGCTACACCTTC	CASSSGGGYTF
TRBV15	TRBD2	TRBJ2-1	NA	TGTGCCACCAGCAGAGATCCCCGGGAGGGTTACAATGAGCAGTTCTTC	CATSRDPREGYNEQFF
TRBV27	NA	TRBJ2-1	NA	TGTGCCACGCGGGTACTAGGGTTAAATGAGCAGTTCTTC	CATRVLGLNEQFF
TRBV5-6	NA	TRBJ2-5	NA	TGTGCCAGCAGCTCTATTGACAGCCAAGAGACCCAGTACTTC	CASSSIDSQETQYF
TRBV7-3	NA	TRBJ1-5	once	TGTTGCCAACGAGTTACACACACGGAAAAGACAAGAAATAGCAATCAGCCCCAGCATTTT	CCQRVTHTEKTRNSNQPQHF
TRBV4-1	TRBD2	TRBJ2-7	NA	TGCGCCAGCAGCCTTTGGACTAGCGGGCCCTACGAGCAGTACTTC	CASSLWTSGPYEQYF
TRBV19	TRBD1	TRBJ2-7	NA	TGTGCCAGTACCCGGGTAGGGACAGGGGTCTACGAGCAGTACTTC	CASTRVGTGVYEQYF
TRBV2	NA	TRBJ2-7	NA	TGTGCCAGCTCCTACAGGGGAGGAACCGAAGAGCAGTACTTC	CASSYRGGTEEQYF
TRBV5-1	TRBD1	TRBJ1-1	NA	TGCGCCAGCAGCATCTCCCGGGACAGAGAAGCTTTCTTT	CASSISRDREAFF
TRBV19	NA	TRBJ2-1	NA	TGTGCCAGTAGTATAGGCCTAAGCTCCTACAATGAGCAGTTCTTC	CASSIGLSSYNEQFF
TRBV14	TRBD2	TRBJ2-5	NA	TGTGCCAGCAGCCTCAGACTAGCGGGAGGAGAGACCCAGTACTTC	CASSLRLAGGETQYF
TRBV18	TRBD1	TRBJ1-1	NA	TGTGCCAGCTCACCCCCTCAGGGGGCGCAAATAAACACTGAAGCTTTCTTT	CASSPPQGAQINTEAFF
TRBV3-1/TRBV3-2	NA	TRBJ1-2	NA	TGTGCCAGCAGCCCCGACAGCTTCTATGGCTACACCTTC	CASSPDSFYGYTF
TRBV4-1	TRBD1	TRBJ1-2	NA	TGCGCCAGCAGCCAAGTCAGAGGACAGGAAGACACCTTC	CASSQVRGQEDTF
TRBV6-5	NA	TRBJ1-3	few	TGTGCCAGCAGTTACCTACAGGGAACTGGAAACACCATATATTTT	CASSYLQGTGNTIYF
TRBV6-5	NA	TRBJ1-1	once	TGTGCCAGCAGTTTCAGGGCTGGGAACACTGAAGCTTTCTTT	CASSFRAGNTEAFF
TRBV28	NA	TRBJ2-2	NA	TGTGCCAGCAGTTTTGGAGGGAGTTATACCGGGGAGCTGTTTTTT	CASSFGGSYTGELFF
TRBV11-2	NA	TRBJ1-5	NA	TGTGCCAGCAGCGAGGTCAGCAATCAGCCCCAGCATTTT	CASSEVSNQPQHF
TRBV6-5	TRBD1	TRBJ2-1	NA	TGTGCCAGCAGACCCGACAGGGAATCCTACAATGAGCAGTTCTTC	CASRPDRESYNEQFF
TRBV6-5	NA	TRBJ2-7	once	TGTGCCAGCCTTCCCCCAGGACATCGCTCCTACGAGCAGTACTTC	CASLPPGHRSYEQYF
TRBV5-1	TRBD1	TRBJ2-3	NA	TGCGCCAGCAGCTTGGAGGGACAGGGGACAGATACGCAGTATTTT	CASSLEGQGTDTQYF
TRBV4-1	NA	TRBJ1-2	NA	TGCGCCAGCAGCCAAGCAGGATCAGCCAACTATGGCTACACCTTC	CASSQAGSANYGYTF
TRBV2	NA	TRBJ1-3	NA	TGTGCCAGCAGCCTGTCAGGGTGGAACACCATATATTTT	CASSLSGWNTIYF